These 9 T cell receptor beta chains came from one sample sequenced in a study of blood T cell repertoires in COVID-19. Produced via immunoSEQ multiplex PCR; TCRdb's table is partial and in-frame only. This repertoire shows 150,000 or so clones, about four fifths found once; its top ten account for 3% to 4.5%. The sample comprised peripheral blood. The source is a woman aged 60-70 years with acute or convalescent COVID-19.

The rearrangement uses TRBV3-1 (or the pseudogene TRBV3-2) and TRBJ2-1; 13 bases are shared with TRBD2. Germline V CDR1 and CDR2: LGHDT, YNNKEL (reference sequence). CDR3 length: 18 amino acids. After removal of 0 bases from V and 2 bases from J, the junction contained 4 bases not matched to a gene. CDR3 DNA: TGTGCCAGCAGCCAAGAAACTAGCGGGAGGGCCGCCTACAATGAGCAGTTCTTC. It is translated as CASSQETSGRAAYNEQFF.

The V and J genes are TRBV3-1 (or the pseudogene TRBV3-2) and TRBJ2-7, with D maybe TRBD1 (6 bases). Germline V lookup: CDR1 LGHDT, CDR2 YNNKEL (reference sequence). V was shortened by 5 bases and J by 3 bases, with 11 bases between the two germline ends. CDR3 length: 13 residues. This CDR3 reads CASSYQDSYEQYF. The CDR3 DNA is TGTGCCAGCAGCTATCAGGACAGCTACGAGCAGTACTTC.

This clone was recorded only once. The chain is built from TRBV6-1 and TRBJ2-7, with 7 positions matching TRBD2. This CDR3 region has 15 residues. Trimming cost V 1 base and J 7 bases; bases outside gene matches: 10. The V gene's germline CDR1 is MNHNS and CDR2 SASEGT. The CDR3, as DNA: TGTGCCAGCAGTGAAGAGGCGGGAGAGAAGAGGGAGCAGTACTTC. Translation: CASSEEAGEKREQYF.

The chain couples TRBV11-2 to TRBJ1-4; 7 bases fit TRBD1. Per the germline V gene, CDR1 is SGHAT and CDR2 is FQNNGV. The length of the CDR3 is 15 residues. With V trimmed by 3 bases and J by 5 bases, 6 bases remained unmatched. As DNA, the CDR3 is TGTGCCAGCAGCTTTGGAGGGGGCCAGAATGAAAAACTGTTTTTT. Translation: CASSFGGGQNEKLFF.

This clone was counted a few times. This chain joins TRBV7-9 and TRBJ1-4, with 7 bases aligning to TRBD1. The germline V gene encodes CDR1 SEHNR and CDR2 FQNEAQ (reference sequence). The J segment lost 6 bases and the V segment lost 5 bases, leaving 6 bases of the junction unmatched. The CDR3 runs to 14 residues. The CDR3 sequence is CASSPRQGDEKLFF. The CDR3, as DNA: TGTGCCAGCAGCCCCCGGCAGGGGGATGAAAAACTGTTTTTT.

V gene TRBV5-1 combines with J gene TRBJ1-2, with 10 positions matching TRBD1. V shed 4 bases, J shed 0 bases, and the junction held 3 bases outside the gene matches. The CDR3 totals 15 residues. The germline V gene has CDR1 SGHRS and CDR2 YFSETQ. The CDR3 sequence is CASSVGTGANYGYTF. In DNA form, the CDR3 reads TGCGCCAGCAGCGTAGGGACAGGGGCTAACTATGGCTACACCTTC.

J is TRBJ1-3 and V is TRBV3-1 (or the pseudogene TRBV3-2); D is uncertain. Trimming cost V 5 bases and J 4 bases, with 12 bases left between them. Germline CDR1 and CDR2: LGHDT and YNNKEL (reference sequence). The CDR3 extends over 14 amino acids. In DNA, the CDR3 is TGTGCCAGCAGCGCGGGTCTTAGGGGAAACACCATATATTTT. This encodes CASSAGLRGNTIYF.

This clone turned up a few times. V and J are TRBV5-1 and TRBJ1-3, with 7 bases lining up with TRBD1. Germline V gene data show CDR1 as SGHRS and CDR2 as YFSETQ. The J segment lost 1 base and the V segment lost 4 bases, leaving 5 bases of the junction unmatched. CDR3 length: 15 amino acids. The CDR3 sequence is CASSTGQPSGNTIYF. The DNA of the CDR3 is TGCGCCAGCAGCACGGGACAGCCTTCTGGAAACACCATATATTTT. Variable domain in full (rest from reference TRBV5-1 and TRBJ1-3): KAGVTQTPRYLIKTRGQQVTLSCSPISGHRSVSWYQQTPGQGLQFLFEYFSETQRNKGNFPGRFSGRQFSNSRSEMNVSTLELGDSALYLCASSTGQPSGNTIYFGEGSWLTVV.

This clone was observed a handful of times. The chain couples TRBV29-1 to TRBJ2-3; D perhaps matches TRBD2 (6 bases). The CDR3 length is 14 residues. Deletions cut 5 bases from V and 0 bases from J, with 12 bases between. Germline V gives CDR1 SQVTM, CDR2 ANQGSEA. The CDR3 is CSVQEGTSTDTQYF. In DNA form, the CDR3 reads TGCAGCGTTCAGGAGGGCACTAGCACAGATACGCAGTATTTT.